The clone carrying this T cell receptor (beta chain) was seen only a few times. The antigen is undetermined. Primers used in a second PCR of roughly 6 to 11 cycles were a sample-barcoded 5' primer and a J-beta primer mix. TCRdb reprocessed the 5' RACE reads via MiXCR and lists one record per CDR3 protein. The sample contains 700,000 to 900,000 distinct CDR3 sequences, 53% of which appear only once. The record originates from a study of blood T cells in healthy people across ages. Overall study findings and caveats: Possibly confounding the expanded clonotype changes was the fact that donor CMV status was unknown. Higher diversity, along with more naive CD4+ cells, distinguished long-lived donors from aged donors. As naive T cell percentage varied, TCR beta diversity correlated strongly with it.

Germline V gene lookup returns CDR1 SNHLY and CDR2 FYNNEI. This CDR3 has 15 residues. The chain combines TRBV2 with TRBJ2-1, with TRBD1 matching 8 bases. The J call is in doubt because the DNA end fits TRBJ2-7 better. The TCR comes from a man of 80 years or more in good health. Material for sequencing was blood. The CDR3 DNA sequence: TGTGCCAGCGGGAGACTCCAGGGGGCCTACAATGAGCAGTACTTC. Encoded protein: CASGRLQGAYNEQYF.